The rows below give T cell receptor beta chains drawn from one sample of a study of long-term antiretroviral therapy in people with HIV. Method: immunoSEQ multiplex PCR; TCRdb's copy keeps in-frame clones and lacks some. The data contain about 15,000 clones, 81% of them singletons. The sample in question was unsorted PBMCs, obtained approximately 1.3 years before starting antiretroviral therapy. The receptors derive from a man aged 25 to 40 with HIV. CDR3s include the opening cysteine and the closing phenylalanine or tryptophan. The order of the fields is V gene, clone size, J gene, D gene, CDR3 protein, CDR3 DNA. D genes are given only for firm matches. Size is stated for part of the rows, as once, few or many counts, or as a class when the clone is expanded.

v_gene: TRBV27; abundance: NA; j_gene: TRBJ1-2; d_gene: NA; CDR3aa: CASSSEGNYGYTF; CDR3nt: TGTGCCAGCAGTTCCGAGGGCAACTATGGCTACACCTTC
v_gene: TRBV7-2; abundance: NA; j_gene: TRBJ2-1; d_gene: TRBD2; CDR3aa: CASRLNGLAGGYEQFF; CDR3nt: TGTGCCAGCAGATTGAACGGACTAGCGGGGGGATATGAGCAGTTCTTC
v_gene: TRBV7-2; abundance: NA; j_gene: TRBJ2-3; d_gene: NA; CDR3aa: CASQSDRSTDTQYF; CDR3nt: TGTGCCAGCCAATCAGATAGAAGCACAGATACGCAGTATTTT
v_gene: TRBV9; abundance: NA; j_gene: TRBJ2-7; d_gene: TRBD2; CDR3aa: CASSAGGLAGDEQYF; CDR3nt: TGTGCCAGCAGCGCCGGAGGACTAGCGGGAGACGAGCAGTACTTC
v_gene: TRBV5-6; abundance: NA; j_gene: TRBJ1-5; d_gene: NA; CDR3aa: CASSLAGNEDQPQHF; CDR3nt: TGTGCCAGCAGTCTGGCGGGGAATGAGGATCAGCCCCAGCATTTT
v_gene: TRBV27; abundance: NA; j_gene: TRBJ2-5; d_gene: TRBD2; CDR3aa: CASSLRGGETQYF; CDR3nt: TGTGCCAGCAGTTTACGGGGGGGGGAGACCCAGTACTTC
v_gene: TRBV19; abundance: NA; j_gene: TRBJ1-2; d_gene: NA; CDR3aa: CASDLYGYTF; CDR3nt: TGTGCCAGCGACCTGTATGGCTACACCTTC
v_gene: TRBV18; abundance: NA; j_gene: TRBJ2-4; d_gene: NA; CDR3aa: CASSPPPEAAKNIQYF; CDR3nt: TGTGCCAGCTCACCACCCCCCGAAGCAGCCAAAAACATTCAGTACTTC
v_gene: TRBV18; abundance: NA; j_gene: TRBJ1-5; d_gene: NA; CDR3aa: CASSPREGVSQPQHF; CDR3nt: TGTGCCAGCTCACCACGGGAGGGAGTCAGTCAGCCCCAGCATTTT
v_gene: TRBV5-6; abundance: NA; j_gene: TRBJ1-5; d_gene: NA; CDR3aa: CASSLGGGSNQPQHF; CDR3nt: TGTGCCAGCAGCTTGGGGGGGGGTAGCAATCAGCCCCAGCATTTT
v_gene: TRBV4-3; abundance: NA; j_gene: TRBJ1-1; d_gene: TRBD1; CDR3aa: CASSQGQGALNTEAFF; CDR3nt: TGCGCCAGCAGCCAAGGGCAGGGGGCTTTGAACACTGAAGCTTTCTTT
v_gene: TRBV19; abundance: once; j_gene: TRBJ2-1; d_gene: NA; CDR3aa: CASKGVNEQFF; CDR3nt: TGTGCCAGTAAGGGGGTGAATGAGCAGTTCTTC
v_gene: TRBV7-9; abundance: NA; j_gene: TRBJ2-5; d_gene: TRBD1; CDR3aa: CASSLEGATRETQYF; CDR3nt: TGTGCCAGCAGCTTAGAGGGGGCTACCCGGGAGACCCAGTACTTC
v_gene: TRBV5-1; abundance: few; j_gene: TRBJ2-1; d_gene: NA; CDR3aa: CASIGSYNEQFF; CDR3nt: TGCGCCAGCATAGGTTCTTACAATGAGCAGTTCTTC
v_gene: TRBV9; abundance: NA; j_gene: TRBJ2-7; d_gene: NA; CDR3aa: CASSTPRGGGPSYEQYF; CDR3nt: TGTGCCAGCAGCACCCCAAGGGGAGGGGGCCCCTCCTACGAGCAGTACTTC
v_gene: TRBV9; abundance: NA; j_gene: TRBJ1-2; d_gene: NA; CDR3aa: CASSVDGGGFYGYTF; CDR3nt: TGTGCCAGCAGCGTAGATGGGGGAGGGTTCTACGGCTACACCTTC
v_gene: TRBV9; abundance: NA; j_gene: TRBJ2-3; d_gene: TRBD2; CDR3aa: CASSVGLAGTDTQYF; CDR3nt: TGTGCCAGCAGCGTGGGACTAGCAGGCACAGATACGCAGTATTTT
v_gene: TRBV19; abundance: NA; j_gene: TRBJ2-5; d_gene: NA; CDR3aa: CASSHFYQVGEETQYF; CDR3nt: TGTGCCAGTAGCCACTTCTACCAGGTCGGGGAGGAGACCCAGTACTTC
v_gene: TRBV7-9; abundance: few; j_gene: TRBJ1-1; d_gene: NA; CDR3aa: CASSSGRMENTEAFF; CDR3nt: TGTGCCAGCAGCTCTGGCCGTATGGAGAACACTGAAGCTTTCTTT
v_gene: TRBV7-8; abundance: NA; j_gene: TRBJ1-5; d_gene: TRBD1; CDR3aa: CASSFGTGGYQPQHF; CDR3nt: TGTGCCAGCAGCTTTGGGACAGGGGGCTATCAGCCCCAGCATTTT
v_gene: TRBV28; abundance: NA; j_gene: TRBJ1-5; d_gene: TRBD1; CDR3aa: CASSTPRTGRTNQPQHF; CDR3nt: TGTGCCAGCAGTACCCCCCGGACAGGCCGTACCAATCAGCCCCAGCATTTT
v_gene: TRBV6-1; abundance: NA; j_gene: TRBJ1-4; d_gene: NA; CDR3aa: CASSKGQGNEKLFF; CDR3nt: TGTGCCAGCAGCAAGGGGCAGGGTAATGAAAAACTGTTTTTT
v_gene: TRBV9; abundance: NA; j_gene: TRBJ2-5; d_gene: NA; CDR3aa: CASSVVRKQTQETQYF; CDR3nt: TGTGCCAGCAGCGTAGTTCGTAAGCAGACACAAGAGACCCAGTACTTC
v_gene: TRBV4-1; abundance: NA; j_gene: TRBJ1-2; d_gene: NA; CDR3aa: CASSQAISLGGYTF; CDR3nt: TGCGCCAGCAGCCAAGCGATCTCGCTCGGAGGCTACACCTTC
v_gene: TRBV30; abundance: NA; j_gene: TRBJ1-4; d_gene: TRBD1; CDR3aa: CAWTSGTGAEKLFF; CDR3nt: TGTGCCTGGACCTCCGGGACAGGGGCTGAAAAACTGTTTTTT
v_gene: TRBV7-9; abundance: NA; j_gene: TRBJ1-5; d_gene: NA; CDR3aa: CASSLAGQEGQPQHF; CDR3nt: TGTGCCAGCAGCTTAGCGGGCCAGGAAGGTCAGCCCCAGCATTTT
v_gene: TRBV5-6; abundance: NA; j_gene: TRBJ2-7; d_gene: NA; CDR3aa: CASSWGGGTYEQYF; CDR3nt: TGTGCCAGCAGCTGGGGTGGGGGTACCTACGAGCAGTACTTC
v_gene: TRBV6-6; abundance: NA; j_gene: TRBJ2-3; d_gene: NA; CDR3aa: CASSKGAINTQYF; CDR3nt: TGTGCCAGCAGCAAAGGAGCTATTAATACGCAGTATTTT
v_gene: TRBV6-6; abundance: NA; j_gene: TRBJ1-5; d_gene: TRBD1; CDR3aa: CASRNRGQQPQHF; CDR3nt: TGTGCCAGCAGAAACAGGGGGCAGCAGCCCCAGCATTTT
v_gene: TRBV5-1; abundance: once; j_gene: TRBJ1-1; d_gene: NA; CDR3aa: CASSSDRPVMNTEAFF; CDR3nt: TGCGCCAGCAGCTCCGACAGACCTGTAATGAACACTGAAGCTTTCTTT
v_gene: TRBV9; abundance: NA; j_gene: TRBJ2-5; d_gene: NA; CDR3aa: CASSALDWETQYF; CDR3nt: TGTGCCAGCAGCGCGTTGGACTGGGAGACCCAGTACTTC
v_gene: TRBV27; abundance: NA; j_gene: TRBJ2-3; d_gene: TRBD2; CDR3aa: CASSLGLTSTDTQYF; CDR3nt: TGTGCCAGCAGTTTGGGACTAACCTCCACAGATACGCAGTATTTT
v_gene: TRBV5-1; abundance: NA; j_gene: TRBJ2-5; d_gene: TRBD2; CDR3aa: CASSLGSSGGKETQYF; CDR3nt: TGCGCCAGCAGCTTGGGATCGTCGGGGGGAAAAGAGACCCAGTACTTC
v_gene: TRBV5-1; abundance: NA; j_gene: TRBJ1-1; d_gene: TRBD1; CDR3aa: CASSWGQGNTEAFF; CDR3nt: TGCGCCAGCAGCTGGGGACAGGGCAACACTGAAGCTTTCTTT
v_gene: TRBV15; abundance: NA; j_gene: TRBJ2-1; d_gene: TRBD2; CDR3aa: CATSRDPGLAGGYNEQFF; CDR3nt: TGTGCCACCAGCAGAGACCCGGGACTAGCGGGAGGGTACAATGAGCAGTTCTTC
v_gene: TRBV27; abundance: NA; j_gene: TRBJ2-7; d_gene: NA; CDR3aa: CASNNITKPYEQYF; CDR3nt: TGTGCCAGCAATAACATCACTAAGCCCTACGAGCAGTACTTC
v_gene: TRBV14; abundance: NA; j_gene: TRBJ2-5; d_gene: NA; CDR3aa: CASSPRGAEETQYF; CDR3nt: TGTGCCAGCAGCCCCCGGGGGGCGGAAGAGACCCAGTACTTC
v_gene: TRBV6-5; abundance: NA; j_gene: TRBJ1-2; d_gene: NA; CDR3aa: CASSYSPGGYDGYTF; CDR3nt: TGTGCCAGCAGTTACTCTCCGGGAGGCTACGATGGCTACACCTTC
v_gene: TRBV7-2; abundance: once; j_gene: TRBJ2-4; d_gene: NA; CDR3aa: CASSLIPSLSIQYF; CDR3nt: TGTGCCAGCAGCCTTATCCCGTCGTTGAGCATTCAGTACTTC
v_gene: TRBV7-2; abundance: NA; j_gene: TRBJ2-2; d_gene: NA; CDR3aa: CASSLGREGELFF; CDR3nt: TGTGCCAGCAGCTTAGGGCGCGAGGGGGAGCTGTTTTTT
v_gene: TRBV27; abundance: NA; j_gene: TRBJ2-7; d_gene: NA; CDR3aa: CASSSPPRNNLDEQYF; CDR3nt: TGTGCCAGCAGTTCTCCCCCTAGGAACAACCTAGACGAGCAGTACTTC
v_gene: TRBV5-1; abundance: NA; j_gene: TRBJ1-4; d_gene: NA; CDR3aa: CASSLGSSMLWEKLFF; CDR3nt: TGCGCCAGCAGCTTGGGTAGCTCGATGCTTTGGGAAAAACTGTTTTTT
v_gene: TRBV2; abundance: NA; j_gene: TRBJ2-7; d_gene: TRBD2; CDR3aa: CASVTSVPYEQYF; CDR3nt: TGTGCCAGTGTGACTAGCGTCCCCTACGAGCAGTACTTC
v_gene: TRBV29-1; abundance: NA; j_gene: TRBJ1-2; d_gene: NA; CDR3aa: CSVKLSGGSGYTF; CDR3nt: TGCAGCGTTAAACTTTCAGGCGGGTCTGGCTACACCTTC
v_gene: TRBV19; abundance: NA; j_gene: TRBJ1-5; d_gene: NA; CDR3aa: CASRTRDILISNQPQHF; CDR3nt: TGTGCCAGTAGAACTCGGGACATCTTAATTAGCAATCAGCCCCAGCATTTT
v_gene: TRBV14; abundance: NA; j_gene: TRBJ1-4; d_gene: NA; CDR3aa: CASSLMDSKVEKLFF; CDR3nt: TGTGCCAGCAGCCTGATGGACAGTAAAGTGGAAAAACTGTTTTTT
v_gene: TRBV10-3; abundance: NA; j_gene: TRBJ2-1; d_gene: TRBD2; CDR3aa: CAITGTSGGNEQFF; CDR3nt: TGTGCCATCACCGGGACTAGCGGGGGGAATGAGCAGTTCTTC
v_gene: TRBV7-8; abundance: NA; j_gene: TRBJ1-5; d_gene: NA; CDR3aa: CASSFGGNQPQHF; CDR3nt: TGTGCCAGCAGCTTTGGCGGCAATCAGCCCCAGCATTTT
v_gene: TRBV9; abundance: NA; j_gene: TRBJ2-5; d_gene: NA; CDR3aa: CASSATGLRETQYF; CDR3nt: TGTGCCAGCAGCGCGACAGGTCTAAGAGAGACCCAGTACTTC
v_gene: TRBV11-2; abundance: NA; j_gene: TRBJ2-2; d_gene: NA; CDR3aa: CASLEWTVNTGELFF; CDR3nt: TGTGCCAGCCTTGAGTGGACGGTGAACACCGGGGAGCTGTTTTTT
v_gene: TRBV10-3; abundance: NA; j_gene: TRBJ1-2; d_gene: TRBD1; CDR3aa: CAIRGQGAYYGYTF; CDR3nt: TGTGCCATCAGGGGGCAGGGGGCTTACTATGGCTACACCTTC
v_gene: TRBV30; abundance: NA; j_gene: TRBJ2-1; d_gene: TRBD2; CDR3aa: CAWVGLAGKGEQFF; CDR3nt: TGTGCCTGGGTGGGACTAGCGGGAAAGGGTGAGCAGTTCTTC
v_gene: TRBV11-2; abundance: NA; j_gene: TRBJ2-7; d_gene: NA; CDR3aa: CASSLERGYEQYF; CDR3nt: TGTGCCAGCAGCTTAGAACGGGGGTACGAGCAGTACTTC